The next 19 T cell receptor beta chains were all read from a single sample in a study of post-analysis software for immune sequencing data (dated by TCRdb to the mid-2010s). Study-wide findings and limitations: A few TRBV segments, including TRBV5-6, TRBV5-1 and TRBV20-1, were significantly more frequent in patients than controls.

Libraries were made using PCR. The sequencer was an Illumina HiSeq 2500. Unique molecular identifiers were incorporated into TCR beta cDNA libraries to reduce PCR and sequencing biases. TCRdb reanalyzed the raw reads on its own, using fastp at Q25 for trimming and MiXCR for clone calling, and kept in-frame beta chains. Rows matching on CDR3 protein sequence are summarized as one entry with the most common DNA and genes. The sample table shows about 770,000 distinct CDR3 sequences, and roughly 50% are seen once. In total, the top ten clones hold just under 5% of the sample. No antigen is known for these receptors. The specimen sequenced was blood. The receptors were sampled from a girl aged 5-17 years with multiple sclerosis.

The chain uses TRBV20-1 and TRBJ2-3; 7 bases are a match to TRBD2. CDR1 is DFQATT and CDR2 is SNEGSKA in the germline V gene (reference sequence). The V gene end was trimmed by 1 base and the J gene end by 3 bases; junction bases not matched to a gene: 1. The CDR3 has 13 amino acids. The DNA of the CDR3 is TGCAGTGCTAGAGGAGCGGGGACAGATACGCAGTATTTT. It yields the protein CSARGAGTDTQYF.

This chain joins TRBV20-1 and TRBJ2-3, with a tentative D call TRBD1 (5 bases). Germline V gene data show CDR1 as DFQATT and CDR2 as SNEGSKA (reference sequence). Trimming took 5 bases from V and 6 from J, leaving 15 bases between them. The CDR3 has 13 amino acids. This CDR3 is CSAALMGPDTQYF. CDR3 bases: TGCAGTGCTGCCCTTATGGGGCCGGATACGCAGTATTTT.

The chain carries TRBV6-5 and TRBJ2-1, with D tentatively TRBD2 (6 bases). The CDR3 has 11 residues. Germline loops: CDR1 MNHEY, CDR2 SVGAGI. Between the trimmed V and J ends, which lost 6 bases and 8 bases, there was a span of 8 bases. Written as DNA, the CDR3 is TGTGCCAGCAGCTCGGGGGATGAGCAGTTCTTC. Its translation: CASSSGDEQFF.

This clonotype was detected once. The chain carries TRBV7-8 and TRBJ2-5; a weak D match, TRBD2 (5 bases). The last part of the DNA fits TRBJ2-7 better; the J call may be wrong. This CDR3 contains 14 residues. CDR1 is SGHVS and CDR2 is FQNEAQ in the germline V gene. This CDR3 reads CASSPLRTGYEQYF. Here the CDR3 DNA reads TGTGCCAGCAGCCCCCTCCGGACGGGATACGAGCAGTACTTC.

This clonotype showed up just a few times. The genes are TRBV20-1 and TRBJ2-1, with 9 positions matching TRBD1. Germline trimming cut 0 bases from V and 7 bases from J; bases unmatched to any gene: 7. This CDR3 region has 15 residues. Germline V CDR1 and CDR2: DFQATT, SNEGSKA (reference sequence). The CDR3 DNA sequence: TGCAGTGCTAGAGATGGCGGGACAGGGAGTAATGAGCAGTTCTTC. Translating gives CSARDGGTGSNEQFF.

This clonotype has just a few counts. The V gene is TRBV4-3, the J gene TRBJ2-3; weak D call: TRBD2 (6 bases). Trimming removed 1 base from V and 3 bases from J, with 14 bases in between. The CDR3 is 16 amino acids. Germline CDR1 LGHNA, CDR2 YSLEER. The CDR3 nucleotides read TGCGCCAGCAGCCAAGTTGTGGCGGGGAGAACAGATACGCAGTATTTT. Translated, it gives CASSQVVAGRTDTQYF.

This chain uses TRBV20-1 with TRBJ1-2; tentative D call: TRBD1 (5 bases). Germline loops: CDR1 DFQATT, CDR2 SNEGSKA (reference sequence). Trimming took 4 bases from V and 5 from J, leaving 17 bases between them. This CDR3 region has 14 residues. CDR3 sequence (DNA): TGCAGTGCTACCGACTTTGGGGGGGGATATGGCTACACCTTC. Translating it yields CSATDFGGGYGYTF.

This clonotype was counted once. The CDR3 end shows no conserved phenylalanine or tryptophan, and so a read error is likely. The chain recombines TRBV6-6 with TRBJ2-1; TRBD2 is a possible D gene (6 bases). The germline CDR1 and CDR2 sequences are MNHNY and SVGAGI (reference sequence). V dropped 6 bases and J dropped 6 bases, with 15 bases sitting between them. This CDR3 has 14 residues. For the CDR3, the DNA is TGTGCCAGCAGCATAACCCGGCGGGGCAATGAGCAGTTCTGC. It specifies CASSITRRGNEQFC.

The J gene is TRBJ2-3, the V gene TRBV6-5; 7 nucleotides match TRBD2. The length of the CDR3 is 15 residues. The V gene's germline CDR1 is MNHEY and CDR2 SVGAGI. V shed 5 bases and J 4 bases; nucleotides not matched to a gene: 9. The CDR3 reads CASSQRLAAADTQYF. DNA of the CDR3: TGTGCCAGCAGTCAGAGACTAGCCGCCGCAGATACGCAGTATTTT.

The chain joins TRBV12-3 or TRBV12-4 to TRBJ2-3, with D possibly being TRBD2 (6 bases). V lost 5 bases and J 1 base, leaving 16 bases between the germline ends. There are 16 residues in the CDR3. CDR3 sequence reads: CASSQLIAARTDTQYF. In nucleotides, the CDR3 is TGTGCCAGCAGTCAACTCATAGCGGCCCGCACAGATACGCAGTATTTT.

The V gene is TRBV5-1, the J gene TRBJ2-4; D may be TRBD1 (6 bases). TRBJ2-5 explains the end of the DNA better; the J call may be wrong. The CDR3 has 15 residues. From germline, CDR1 is SGHRS and CDR2 YFSETQ. The CDR3 coding sequence is TGCGCCAGCAGCTGGACGACAGGCTCGGGCGAGACCCAGTACTTC. The encoded protein is CASSWTTGSGETQYF.

As for this clonotype: Relative to the germline gene, one junction end is altered; a read error may explain this. This sequence joins TRBV12-3 or TRBV12-4 and TRBJ2-3; 10 bases agree with TRBD2. This CDR3 spans 15 amino acids. The CDR3 reads CASTTSGTSTGTQYF. As DNA, the CDR3 is TGTGCCAGCACTACTAGCGGGACCAGCACAGGTACGCAGTATTTT.

This clonotype was seen a handful of times. The CDR3 is CASSLSGMAYEQYF. The CDR3 nucleotides are TGTGCCAGCAGCCTTAGCGGGATGGCCTACGAGCAGTACTTC. This sequence joins TRBV11-1 and TRBJ2-7; 8 bases align to TRBD2. Germline assignment: CDR1 SGHAT and CDR2 FQDESV (reference sequence). This CDR3 comprises 14 residues. The junction had 5 bases not matched to a gene; V was cut back by 5 bases and J by 2 bases. Combining the CDR3 with reference TRBV11-1 and TRBJ2-7 gives the whole variable domain EAEVAQSPRYKITEKSQAVAFWCDPISGHATLYWYRQILGQGPELLVQFQDESVVDDSQLPKDRFSAERLKGVDSTLKIQPAELGDSAMYLCASSLSGMAYEQYFGPGTRLTVT.

Only one count was recorded for this clonotype. V gene TRBV29-1 combines with J gene TRBJ2-1; TRBD2 matches at 8 bases. Germline assignment: CDR1 SQVTM and CDR2 ANQGSEA. J lost 8 bases, V lost 7 bases, and 7 bases had no gene match. The CDR3 totals 12 residues. The CDR3 nucleotides are TGCAGCGCAGCGGGAGCAAGGGATGAGCAGTTCTTC. The encoded protein is CSAAGARDEQFF.

This chain joins TRBV12-3 or TRBV12-4 and TRBJ2-3; 8 bases are a match to TRBD1. The trim removed 3 bases at V and 1 base at J, leaving 3 bases unmatched. The CDR3 is made up of 15 amino acids. The CDR3 DNA sequence: TGTGCCAGCAGTTTTACGACAGGGGGCACAGATACGCAGTATTTT. It codes for CASSFTTGGTDTQYF.

This clonotype was counted only a few times. This chain links TRBV27 with TRBJ2-7; D unresolved. V gave up 0 bases and J gave up 3 bases, with 6 bases separating them. CDR1 is MNHEY, CDR2 SMNVEV, per germline (reference sequence). The CDR3 length is 13 residues. DNA for the CDR3: TGTGCCAGCAGTTTATCGGGCTACTACGAGCAGTACTTC. This sequence encodes CASSLSGYYEQYF.

The gene calls are TRBV12-3 or TRBV12-4 and TRBJ2-1; maybe TRBD1 (5 bases). Trimming cost V 6 bases and J 12 bases, with 12 bases left between them. The CDR3 extends over 11 amino acids. CDR3 loop: CASSPGAPQFF. The CDR3 DNA sequence: TGTGCCAGCAGCCCTGGGGCACCGCAGTTCTTC.

This chain connects TRBV29-1 to TRBJ2-3; D not certain. The V end was cut by 5 bases, the J end by 7 bases, with 22 bases between. Germline V gives CDR1 SQVTM, CDR2 ANQGSEA. CDR3 length: 15 residues. The CDR3: CSVPPPITAHNTQYF. DNA of the CDR3: TGCAGCGTTCCTCCCCCTATTACGGCCCACAATACGCAGTATTTT.

This chain connects TRBV6-1 to TRBJ1-5, with D possibly matching TRBD1 (6 bases). Germline assignment: CDR1 MNHNS and CDR2 SASEGT. V dropped 8 bases and J dropped 0 bases, with 14 bases sitting between them. There are 15 residues in the CDR3. The CDR3 sequence is CASGQQGYSNQPQHF. As DNA, the CDR3 is TGTGCCAGCGGACAACAGGGCTATAGCAATCAGCCCCAGCATTTT.